The rows below give T cell receptor beta chains drawn from one sample of a study of blood T cell repertoires in COVID-19. Produced via immunoSEQ multiplex PCR; TCRdb's table is partial and in-frame only. The repertoire holds tens of thousands of clones, around 87% seen once, with roughly 6.8% in the top ten. The material sequenced was peripheral blood. The receptors were sampled from a human donor with acute or convalescent COVID-19. The donor label of this sample is uncertain. The CDR3 runs from the conserved cysteine through the conserved F or W. Fields, in order: V gene, D gene, J gene, clone size, CDR3 protein, CDR3 DNA. The D gene is left open where the match is weak. Expanded clones get a size class; other rows say once, few or many, or leave the size out.

>TRBV7-2|NA|TRBJ2-7|NA
CASSAGLLYEQYF
TGTGCCAGCAGTGCAGGACTTCTCTACGAGCAGTACTTC
>TRBV6-2/TRBV6-3|TRBD1|TRBJ1-2|NA
CASSYLGQGSYGYTF
TGTGCCAGCAGTTACCTGGGACAGGGAAGCTATGGCTACACCTTC
>TRBV10-1|NA|TRBJ1-1|NA
CASSQNVRAEAFF
TGCGCCAGCAGCCAGAATGTGCGGGCTGAAGCTTTCTTT
>TRBV3-1/TRBV3-2|NA|TRBJ2-7|NA
CASSQDRVGRVIEQYF
TGTGCCAGCAGCCAAGATAGGGTTGGCAGGGTGATCGAGCAGTACTTC
>TRBV7-9|NA|TRBJ2-3|NA
CASSLSAGGEDTQYF
TGTGCCAGCAGCTTAAGCGCAGGAGGGGAAGATACGCAGTATTTT
>TRBV10-3|NA|TRBJ2-1|NA
CAIWDTYNEQFF
TGTGCCATCTGGGACACCTACAATGAGCAGTTCTTC
>TRBV7-2|TRBD2|TRBJ2-1|NA
CASSLGLAVSYNEQFF
TGTGCCAGCAGCTTAGGGCTAGCGGTCTCCTACAATGAGCAGTTCTTC
>TRBV6-5|NA|TRBJ1-2|many
CASNRQGGNYGYTF
TGTGCCAGCAATAGACAAGGAGGCAACTATGGCTACACCTTC
>TRBV11-2|TRBD1|TRBJ1-2|NA
CASSPRQGSYGYTF
TGTGCCAGCAGCCCGAGACAGGGATCCTATGGCTACACCTTC
>TRBV7-7|NA|TRBJ2-5|NA
CASSLTNSVWETQYF
TGTGCTAGCAGCTTAACGAATAGCGTCTGGGAGACCCAGTACTTC
>TRBV11-3|TRBD2|TRBJ2-1|once
CASSLGWVSGGEYNEQFF
TGTGCCAGCAGCTTAGGTTGGGTTAGCGGGGGGGAATACAATGAGCAGTTCTTC
>TRBV19|TRBD1|TRBJ2-1|NA
CASSPSTGQGIYNEQFF
TGTGCCAGTAGTCCCTCGACAGGGCAAGGGATCTACAATGAGCAGTTCTTC
>TRBV7-2|TRBD1|TRBJ2-5|NA
CASSLGQGAETQYF
TGTGCCAGCAGCTTAGGGCAGGGGGCAGAGACCCAGTACTTC
>TRBV5-5|NA|TRBJ1-2|NA
CASSERGAGGYTF
TGTGCCAGCAGCGAACGGGGGGCAGGTGGCTACACCTTC
>TRBV18|NA|TRBJ2-3|once
CASSPVDSLTDTQYF
TGTGCCAGCTCACCAGTTGACTCACTCACAGATACGCAGTATTTT
>TRBV30|NA|TRBJ1-6|NA
CAWSVDGGYSPLHF
TGTGCCTGGAGTGTAGACGGGGGTTATTCACCCCTCCACTTT
>TRBV5-6|TRBD2|TRBJ2-1|NA
CASVLRGGSYNEQFF
TGTGCCAGCGTCCTCCGCGGGGGATCCTACAATGAGCAGTTCTTC
>TRBV6-4|NA|TRBJ2-6|NA
CASSDTASGANVLTF
TGTGCCAGCAGTGACACAGCCTCTGGGGCCAACGTCCTGACTTTC
>TRBV6-5|TRBD1|TRBJ1-1|NA
CASSYAGTGDEAFF
TGTGCCAGCAGTTACGCCGGGACAGGGGATGAAGCTTTCTTT
>TRBV6-2/TRBV6-3|TRBD2|TRBJ2-1|NA
CASSDPTSESSYNEQFF
TGTGCCAGCAGTGACCCCACTAGCGAGAGCTCCTACAATGAGCAGTTCTTC
>TRBV6-6|TRBD1|TRBJ1-6|once
CASSPQGRNSPLHF
TGTGCCAGCAGTCCACAGGGGAGGAATTCACCCCTCCACTTT
>TRBV5-1|NA|TRBJ2-7|NA
CASSLAVTHSDEQYF
TGCGCCAGCAGCTTGGCTGTCACCCATTCGGACGAGCAGTACTTC
>TRBV28|NA|TRBJ1-2|NA
CASSLWGASNYGYTF
TGTGCCAGCAGTTTATGGGGGGCTTCTAACTATGGCTACACCTTC
>TRBV3-1/TRBV3-2|TRBD1|TRBJ1-6|NA
CASSQLLSGTANSPLHF
TGTGCCAGCAGCCAACTCTTATCCGGGACAGCTAATTCACCCCTCCACTTT
>TRBV11-2|TRBD1|TRBJ1-1|NA
CASSLGRGPLNTEAFF
TGTGCCAGCAGCTTAGGGAGGGGGCCTTTGAACACTGAAGCTTTCTTT
>TRBV5-5|TRBD2|TRBJ2-1|once
CASSLSGGAFEQFF
TGTGCCAGCAGCTTGAGCGGGGGGGCCTTTGAGCAGTTCTTC
>TRBV7-2|TRBD2|TRBJ2-7|NA
CASSPRGAGPFSYEQYF
TGTGCCAGCAGCCCGCGTGGAGCGGGGCCCTTCTCCTACGAGCAGTACTTC
>TRBV15|NA|TRBJ2-2|NA
CATSTTNTGELFF
TGTGCCACCAGCACTACTAACACCGGGGAGCTGTTTTTT
>TRBV7-2|NA|TRBJ2-1|NA
CASSLEAGVYNEQFF
TGTGCCAGCAGCTTAGAGGCAGGGGTCTACAATGAGCAGTTCTTC
>TRBV24-1|TRBD1|TRBJ1-2|few
CATSDPGTAVYGYTF
TGTGCCACCAGTGACCCCGGGACAGCAGTATATGGCTACACCTTC
>TRBV6-5|NA|TRBJ2-5|NA
CASRSRETQYF
TGTGCCAGCAGAAGTCGGGAGACCCAGTACTTC
>TRBV4-2|TRBD1|TRBJ1-3|NA
CASSQTGQVDSGNTIYF
TGTGCCAGCAGCCAAACGGGACAGGTCGACTCTGGAAACACCATATATTTT
>TRBV7-9|NA|TRBJ1-4|few
CASTPGNEKLFF
TGTGCCAGCACCCCCGGTAATGAAAAACTGTTTTTT
>TRBV3-1/TRBV3-2|NA|TRBJ1-1|NA
CASSQEGRVPNTEAFF
TGTGCCAGCAGCCAAGAAGGGAGGGTTCCGAACACTGAAGCTTTCTTT
>TRBV5-1|NA|TRBJ2-5|NA
CASSLTGGETQYF
TGCGCCAGCAGCTTGACAGGAGGGGAGACCCAGTACTTC
>TRBV27|TRBD1|TRBJ1-6|NA
CASSLGQVLSSPLHF
TGTGCCAGCAGTTTAGGACAGGTATTGAGTTCACCCCTCCACTTT
>TRBV5-1|TRBD2|TRBJ2-7|NA
CASRRLAGTSYEQYF
TGCGCCAGCAGAAGACTAGCGGGGACTTCCTACGAGCAGTACTTC
>TRBV7-3|NA|TRBJ1-1|many
CASSLQVGPTEAFF
TGTGCCAGCAGCCTACAGGTGGGGCCCACTGAAGCTTTCTTT
>TRBV6-1|TRBD1|TRBJ1-1|NA
CASSEPGQGLFTEAFF
TGTGCCAGCAGTGAACCGGGACAGGGTTTATTCACTGAAGCTTTCTTT
>TRBV7-8|TRBD1|TRBJ2-1|NA
CASSLPGGNYNEQFF
TGTGCCAGCAGCTTACCAGGGGGCAACTACAATGAGCAGTTCTTC
>TRBV6-1|NA|TRBJ2-3|once
CASSEDGARATDTQYF
TGTGCCAGCAGTGAAGATGGCGCCAGGGCCACAGATACGCAGTATTTT
>TRBV18|NA|TRBJ1-1|NA
CASSDRRNLNTEAFF
TGTGCCAGCTCAGATCGGAGGAACCTGAACACTGAAGCTTTCTTT
>TRBV6-5|NA|TRBJ1-5|NA
CASTEAGTRVQPQHF
TGTGCCAGCACGGAGGCAGGGACTCGCGTACAGCCCCAGCATTTT
>TRBV10-3|NA|TRBJ2-2|NA
CASEWDTNTGELFF
TGTGCCTCCGAATGGGACACTAACACCGGGGAGCTGTTTTTT
>TRBV7-3|NA|TRBJ2-3|once
CASSLSLPDTQYF
TGTGCCAGCAGCTTATCCCTCCCAGATACGCAGTATTTT
>TRBV5-4|TRBD1|TRBJ2-5|NA
CASSSGQRQETQYF
TGTGCCAGCAGCTCGGGACAGAGACAAGAGACCCAGTACTTC
>TRBV6-1|NA|TRBJ2-5|NA
CASSELRGRETQYF
TGTGCCAGCAGTGAACTAAGGGGCAGGGAGACCCAGTACTTC
>TRBV28|TRBD1|TRBJ2-7|NA
CASSLSSGGKVQYF
TGTGCCAGCAGTTTGAGCTCAGGGGGCAAGGTGCAGTACTTC
>TRBV24-1|TRBD1|TRBJ1-4|NA
CATSPGQGNEKLFF
TGTGCCACCAGTCCGGGACAGGGAAATGAAAAACTGTTTTTT
>TRBV25-1|TRBD1|TRBJ1-4|NA
CASSDGGQGGEKLFF
TGTGCCAGCAGTGATGGAGGACAGGGGGGAGAAAAACTGTTTTTT
>TRBV12-3/TRBV12-4|NA|TRBJ2-6|NA
CASTTRGANVLTF
TGTGCCAGCACCACGAGGGGGGCCAACGTCCTGACTTTC
>TRBV24-1|NA|TRBJ1-2|NA
CATSERTEGYGYTF
TGTGCCACCAGTGAGAGAACTGAGGGCTATGGCTACACCTTC
>TRBV2|NA|TRBJ1-4|NA
CASSDQGQPNEKLFF
TGTGCCAGCAGTGATCAGGGACAACCTAATGAAAAACTGTTTTTT
>TRBV5-1|NA|TRBJ2-7|NA
CASSSDWYEQYF
TGCGCCAGCAGCTCCGACTGGTACGAGCAGTACTTC
>TRBV28|NA|TRBJ2-2|NA
CASSSGQNANTGELFF
TGTGCCAGCAGTTCAGGACAGAACGCGAACACCGGGGAGCTGTTTTTT
>TRBV27|TRBD2|TRBJ2-7|NA
CASSTRGGGFYEQYF
TGTGCCAGCAGTACCCGCGGGGGGGGTTTCTACGAGCAGTACTTC
>TRBV5-3|TRBD2|TRBJ2-3|NA
CARSLKGSKVTSGPTDTQYF
TGTGCCAGAAGCTTGAAGGGGAGCAAGGTGACTAGCGGTCCGACAGATACGCAGTATTTT
>TRBV7-3|TRBD2|TRBJ2-7|NA
CASSDGTSGAQYF
TGTGCCAGCAGCGACGGCACTAGCGGGGCTCAGTACTTC
>TRBV18|NA|TRBJ1-6|NA
CASSPTEGTNSPLHF
TGTGCCAGCTCACCCACGGAGGGAACTAATTCACCCCTCCACTTT